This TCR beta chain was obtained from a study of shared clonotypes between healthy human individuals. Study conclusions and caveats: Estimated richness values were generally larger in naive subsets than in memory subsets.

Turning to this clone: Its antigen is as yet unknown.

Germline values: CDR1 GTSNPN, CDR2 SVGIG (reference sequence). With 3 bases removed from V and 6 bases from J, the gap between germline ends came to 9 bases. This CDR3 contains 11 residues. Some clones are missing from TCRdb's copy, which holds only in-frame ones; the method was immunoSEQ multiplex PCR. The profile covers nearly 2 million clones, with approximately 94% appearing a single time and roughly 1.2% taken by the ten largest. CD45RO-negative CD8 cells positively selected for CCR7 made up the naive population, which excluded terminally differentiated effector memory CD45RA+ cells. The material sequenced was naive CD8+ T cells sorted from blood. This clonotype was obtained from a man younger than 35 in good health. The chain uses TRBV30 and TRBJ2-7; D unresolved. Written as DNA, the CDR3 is TGTGCCTGGAGCCTAATATGCGAGCAGTACTTC. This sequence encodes CAWSLICEQYF. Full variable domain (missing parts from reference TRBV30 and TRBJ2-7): SQTIHQWPATLVQPVGSPLSLECTVEGTSNPNLYWYRQAAGRGLQLLFYSVGIGQISSEVPQNLSASRPQDRQFILSSKKLLLSDSGFYLCAWSLICEQYFGPGTRLTVT.